In its sample, the clone carrying this TCR beta chain was seen many times. Patients were all untreated before their thyroid surgery. Original data processing: A papillary thyroid cancer distant-metastasis classifier was built from CDR3 differences across clinicopathological groups. TCRdb reprocessed the PCR reads using MiXCR. Clone size and V and J calls follow TCRdb, not the original study. The data contain 13,000 to 15,000 clones, approximately 25% of them seen just once; the ten biggest clones take up approximately 11%. The data derive from a study of metastatic and nonmetastatic thyroid tumors. Germline values: CDR1 MNHNS, CDR2 SASEGT. The CDR3 totals 16 residues. V lost 2 bases and J 2 bases, leaving 16 bases between the germline ends.

This receptor was obtained from a female donor with papillary thyroid cancer or a benign thyroid nodule (not recorded which). Some clones in this sample may be carry-over from other donors' samples. The chain uses TRBV6-1 and TRBJ2-7; maybe TRBD1 (6 bases). Sequencing input: tumor tissue. CDR3 nucleotide sequence: TGTGCCAGCAGTGAACTGGACAGCTTAACCACCTACGAGCAGTACTTC. It codes for CASSELDSLTTYEQYF.